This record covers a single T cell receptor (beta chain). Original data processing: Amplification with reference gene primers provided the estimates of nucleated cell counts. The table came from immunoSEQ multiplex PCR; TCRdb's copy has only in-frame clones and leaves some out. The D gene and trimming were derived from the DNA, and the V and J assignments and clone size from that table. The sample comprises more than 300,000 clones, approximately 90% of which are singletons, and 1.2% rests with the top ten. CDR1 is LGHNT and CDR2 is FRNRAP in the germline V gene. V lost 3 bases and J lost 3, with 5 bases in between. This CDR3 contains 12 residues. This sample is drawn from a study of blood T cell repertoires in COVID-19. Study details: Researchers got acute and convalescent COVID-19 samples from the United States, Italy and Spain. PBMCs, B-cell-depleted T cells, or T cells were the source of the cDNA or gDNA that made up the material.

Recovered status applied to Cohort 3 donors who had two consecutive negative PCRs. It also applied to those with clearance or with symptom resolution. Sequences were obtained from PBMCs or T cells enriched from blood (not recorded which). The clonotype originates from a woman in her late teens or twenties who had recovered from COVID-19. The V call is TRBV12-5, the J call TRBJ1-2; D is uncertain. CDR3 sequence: CASGFEDYGYTF. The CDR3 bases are TGTGCTAGTGGTTTTGAGGACTATGGCTACACCTTC.